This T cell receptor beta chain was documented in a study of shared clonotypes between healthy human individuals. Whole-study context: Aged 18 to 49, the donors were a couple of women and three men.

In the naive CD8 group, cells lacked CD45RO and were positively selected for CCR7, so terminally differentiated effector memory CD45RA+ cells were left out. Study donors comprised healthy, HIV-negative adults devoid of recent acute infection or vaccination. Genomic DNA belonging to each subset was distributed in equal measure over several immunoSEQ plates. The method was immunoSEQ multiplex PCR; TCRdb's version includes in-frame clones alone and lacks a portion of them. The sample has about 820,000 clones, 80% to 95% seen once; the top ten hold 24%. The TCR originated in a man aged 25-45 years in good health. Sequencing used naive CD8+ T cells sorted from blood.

CDR3 protein: CASSYSVEKLFF. CDR3 sequence (DNA): TGTGCCAGCAGTTATTCGGTAGAAAAACTGTTTTTT. The rearrangement joins TRBV6-6 to TRBJ1-4; D not resolved. CDR3 length: 12 amino acids. The V end lost 3 bases, the J end lost 8 bases, and 7 bases lay between the germline ends. Germline CDR1 is MNHNY and CDR2 is SVGAGI (reference sequence).